This T cell receptor beta chain was captured by sequencing in a study of shared clonotypes between healthy human individuals. Each sample came from a Caucasian adult donor living in Nashville, Tennessee. The trim removed 3 bases at V and 2 bases at J, leaving 4 bases unmatched. The CDR3 has 15 amino acids. Germline CDR1 reads MGHDK; CDR2 reads SYGVNS. It was across several immunoSEQ plates that each subset's genomic DNA was evenly split. Each replicate PCR on the sorted subsets used about 220 ng DNA (roughly 27,000 T cell genomes). Some clones are missing from TCRdb's copy, which holds only in-frame ones; the method was immunoSEQ multiplex PCR. The repertoire has over 1.4 million clones, roughly 97% of them found once; the top ten carry about 1%.

The receptor was isolated from a man aged 25-45 years in good health. V and J are TRBV25-1 and TRBJ2-7, with 10 bases lining up with TRBD2. What was sequenced was naive CD4+ T cells sorted from blood. Subset specified: CD45RA+ positively selected. The CDR3 here is CASSEGLAPTYEQYF. As DNA, the CDR3 is TGTGCCAGCAGTGAGGGACTAGCGCCTACCTACGAGCAGTACTTC.